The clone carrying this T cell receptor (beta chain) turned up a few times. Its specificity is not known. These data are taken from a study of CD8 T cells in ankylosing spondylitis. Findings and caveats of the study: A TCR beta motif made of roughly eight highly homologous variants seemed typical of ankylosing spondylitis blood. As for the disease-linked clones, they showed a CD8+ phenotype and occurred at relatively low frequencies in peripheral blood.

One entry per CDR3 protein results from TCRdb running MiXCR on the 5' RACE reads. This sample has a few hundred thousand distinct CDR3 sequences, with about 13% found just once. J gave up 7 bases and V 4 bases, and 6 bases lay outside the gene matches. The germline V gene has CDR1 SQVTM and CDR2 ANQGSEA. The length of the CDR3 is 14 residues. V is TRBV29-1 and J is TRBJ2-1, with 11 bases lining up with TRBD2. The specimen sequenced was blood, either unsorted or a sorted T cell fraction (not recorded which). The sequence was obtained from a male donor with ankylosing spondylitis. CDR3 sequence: CSVGLAGFGNEQFF. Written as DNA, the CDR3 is TGCAGCGTTGGACTAGCGGGATTTGGGAATGAGCAGTTCTTC.